What follows is one T cell receptor (beta chain) and its context. The antigen is unknown. The sample belongs to a study of cytomegalovirus exposure and HLA in healthy donors. With 60 Vbeta and 13 Jbeta primers, the PCR was carried out. Sequencing was performed with immunoSEQ multiplex PCR; in TCRdb, only in-frame clones are kept and a portion is missing. The sample has around 200,000 clones, 75% to 90% seen once. J was trimmed by 3 bases and V by 4 bases; bases with no gene match: 5. Per the germline V gene, CDR1 is SGHKS and CDR2 is YYEKEE (reference sequence). The CDR3 is 14 amino acids. General study results and limits: CMV antigen specificity was confirmed in vitro for a few CMV-associated chains. Immune exposure data for these donors was limited to CMV serostatus. Being productive about 90% or about 30% of the time was typical of most TCR beta V segments in an earlier analysis.

Sequences were obtained from PBMCs. The chain recombines TRBV5-5 with TRBJ1-1; 8 bases agree with TRBD1. The TCR comes from a boy between 10 and 17 years old in good health and CMV-seronegative. CDR3 DNA: TGTGCCAGCAGCGTCGGACAGGGCTACACTGAAGCTTTCTTT. Its protein is CASSVGQGYTEAFF. Variable domain in full (rest from reference TRBV5-5 and TRBJ1-1): DAGVTQSPTHLIKTRGQQVTLRCSPISGHKSVSWYQQVLGQGPQFIFQYYEKEERGRGNFPDRFSARQFPNYSSELNVNALLLGDSALYLCASSVGQGYTEAFFGQGTRLTVV.